This is a list of T cell receptor beta chains from one sample in a study of identifying expanded T cells in peripheral blood. The repertoire was sequenced with immunoSEQ multiplex PCR; TCRdb's copy has only in-frame clones and lacks some. The sample shows about 52,000 clones, roughly 82% of them seen only once. The sample taken for sequencing was blood. These receptors all come from a person aged 18 to 75 in good health. Both conserved end residues are part of each CDR3. Each record gives: J gene, V gene, clone size, D gene, CDR3 protein, CDR3 DNA. D genes are given only for firm matches. Clone size is not always given. Where it is, it says once, few, many or a class for expanded clones.

TRBJ2-3 TRBV6-1 . . CASRSTASNTQYF TGTGCCAGCAGATCCACAGCGTCGAATACGCAGTATTTT
TRBJ2-7 TRBV7-9 . TRBD2 CASSPWTSYYEQYF TGTGCCAGCAGCCCTTGGACTAGCTACTACGAGCAGTACTTC
TRBJ2-6 TRBV4-2 many . CASSQDWAGGRSGANVLTF TGTGCCAGCAGCCAAGATTGGGCCGGGGGCCGCTCTGGGGCCAACGTCCTGACTTTC
TRBJ2-5 TRBV7-2 few . CASSRSGIQETQYF TGTGCCAGCAGCCGTAGCGGTATCCAAGAGACCCAGTACTTC
TRBJ1-5 TRBV9 . . CASSATPDGPQHF TGTGCCAGCAGCGCCACGCCTGATGGGCCCCAGCATTTT
TRBJ2-1 TRBV6-4 . TRBD2 CASSEGAGAPNEQFF TGTGCCAGCAGTGAGGGAGCGGGGGCCCCCAATGAGCAGTTCTTC
TRBJ1-2 TRBV20-1 . TRBD1 CSAQDREGYTF TGCAGTGCCCAGGACAGGGAGGGCTACACCTTC
TRBJ2-2 TRBV12-5 once TRBD2 CASGLVAGANTGELFF TGTGCTAGTGGTTTGGTTGCGGGGGCGAACACCGGGGAGCTGTTTTTT
TRBJ1-2 TRBV4-3 . . CASSRTVEYGYTF TGCGCCAGCAGCCGGACAGTAGAATATGGCTACACCTTC
TRBJ2-1 TRBV5-1 . TRBD2 CASRWTSGSPAYNEQFF TGCGCCAGCCGCTGGACTAGCGGGAGTCCGGCCTACAATGAGCAGTTCTTC
TRBJ1-4 TRBV19 . . CASTNPGATNEKLFF TGTGCCAGTACAAATCCAGGGGCAACTAATGAAAAACTGTTTTTT
TRBJ2-1 TRBV5-1 . . CASSLGATPAPQFF TGCGCCAGCAGCTTGGGTGCGACCCCGGCTCCCCAGTTCTTC
TRBJ1-1 TRBV7-9 . . CASSPPFGEAFF TGTGCCAGCAGCCCCCCGTTTGGCGAAGCTTTCTTT
TRBJ2-5 TRBV5-1 . . CASSTGSHGETQYF TGCGCCAGCTCCACAGGGTCTCACGGAGAGACCCAGTACTTC
TRBJ1-2 TRBV29-1 . . CSARTDHGYTF TGCAGCGCTAGGACAGACCATGGCTACACCTTC
TRBJ2-3 TRBV6-6 . . CASSHNRRGTQYF TGTGCCAGCAGTCATAACCGTAGGGGGACGCAGTATTTT
TRBJ1-1 TRBV11-3 . . CASAPGGTLNTEAFF TGTGCCAGCGCCCCCGGGGGGACCCTGAACACTGAAGCTTTCTTT
TRBJ2-1 TRBV27 . . CATRWGAYNEQFF TGTGCCACCCGATGGGGGGCGTACAATGAGCAGTTCTTC
TRBJ1-5 TRBV7-2 . TRBD1 CASSLRQGYQPQHF TGTGCCAGCAGCTTAAGACAGGGATATCAGCCCCAGCATTTT
TRBJ1-1 TRBV7-3 . . CASSSGGGNAEAFF TGTGCCAGCAGCTCCGGCGGGGGGAATGCTGAAGCTTTCTTT
TRBJ1-5 TRBV12-5 . . CASGLGRPSNQPQHF TGTGCTAGTGGTTTGGGACGGCCGAGCAATCAGCCCCAGCATTTT
TRBJ1-1 TRBV7-2 . . CASSRGGLNTEAFF TGTGCCAGCAGCCGAGGGGGGTTGAACACTGAAGCTTTCTTT
TRBJ2-7 TRBV5-1 . . CASSFLTSMDEQYF TGCGCCAGCAGCTTCTTAACTAGCATGGACGAGCAGTACTTC
TRBJ2-2 TRBV6-4 . . CASSRLGSGELFF TGTGCCAGCAGTCGACTGGGGTCCGGGGAGCTGTTTTTT
TRBJ1-4 TRBV30 once . CAWIDPGRNEKLFF TGTGCCTGGATTGATCCGGGCCGCAATGAAAAACTGTTTTTT
TRBJ2-5 TRBV6-5 . . CASSKTGSRREQYF TGTGCCAGCAGTAAGACAGGGTCCCGACGGGAGCAGTACTTC
TRBJ1-1 TRBV29-1 once . CSLYGALNTEAFF TGCAGCTTATACGGGGCCTTGAACACTGAAGCTTTCTTT